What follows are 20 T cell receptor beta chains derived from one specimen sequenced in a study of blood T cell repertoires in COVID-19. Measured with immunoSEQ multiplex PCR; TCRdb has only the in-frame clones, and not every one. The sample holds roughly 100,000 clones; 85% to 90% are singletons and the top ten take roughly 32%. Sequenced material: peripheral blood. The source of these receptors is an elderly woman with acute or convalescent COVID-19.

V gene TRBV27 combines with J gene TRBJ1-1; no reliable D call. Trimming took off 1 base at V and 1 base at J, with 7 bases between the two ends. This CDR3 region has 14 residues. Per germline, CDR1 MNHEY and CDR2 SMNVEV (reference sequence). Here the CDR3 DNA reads TGTGCCAGCAGTTTATACCCAGGGAACACTGAAGCTTTCTTT. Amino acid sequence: CASSLYPGNTEAFF.

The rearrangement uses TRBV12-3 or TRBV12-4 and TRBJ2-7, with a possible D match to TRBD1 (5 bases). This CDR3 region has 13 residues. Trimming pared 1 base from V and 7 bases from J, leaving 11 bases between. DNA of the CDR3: TGTGCCAGCAGTTTAGGGGGAAGGGGAGAGCAGTACTTC. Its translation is CASSLGGRGEQYF.

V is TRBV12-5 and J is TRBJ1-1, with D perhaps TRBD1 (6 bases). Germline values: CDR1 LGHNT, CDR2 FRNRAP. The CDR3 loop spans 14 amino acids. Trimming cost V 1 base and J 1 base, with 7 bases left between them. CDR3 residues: CASGLGQENTEAFF. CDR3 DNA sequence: TGTGCTAGTGGTTTGGGACAGGAGAACACTGAAGCTTTCTTT.

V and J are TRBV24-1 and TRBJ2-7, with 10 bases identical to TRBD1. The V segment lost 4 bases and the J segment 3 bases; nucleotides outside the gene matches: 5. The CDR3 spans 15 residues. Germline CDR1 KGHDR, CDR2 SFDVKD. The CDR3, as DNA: TGTGCCACCAGTGACCGGACAGGGGGAAACTACGAGCAGTACTTC. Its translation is CATSDRTGGNYEQYF.

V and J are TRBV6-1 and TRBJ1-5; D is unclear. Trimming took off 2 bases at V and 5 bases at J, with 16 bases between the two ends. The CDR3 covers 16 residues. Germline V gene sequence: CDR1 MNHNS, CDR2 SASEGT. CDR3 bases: TGTGCCAGCAGTGAATATCTCAGGCTGACCTATCAGCCCCAGCATTTT. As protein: CASSEYLRLTYQPQHF.

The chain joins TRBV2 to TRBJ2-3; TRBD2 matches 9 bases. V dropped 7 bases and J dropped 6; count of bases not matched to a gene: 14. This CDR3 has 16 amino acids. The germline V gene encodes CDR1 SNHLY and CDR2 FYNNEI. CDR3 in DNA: TGTGCCAGCACGGCGCTAGCGGGGAAAACAGGGGATACGCAGTATTTT. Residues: CASTALAGKTGDTQYF.

The CDR3 DNA reads TGTGCCAGCAGTGAACTACGAGAGACCCAGTACTTC. Translated: CASSELRETQYF. The gene calls are TRBV2 and TRBJ2-5, with D unclear. CDR1 and CDR2 from the germline V gene are SNHLY and FYNNEI. The CDR3 covers 12 residues. V was clipped by 2 bases and J by 4 bases, with 5 bases between them.

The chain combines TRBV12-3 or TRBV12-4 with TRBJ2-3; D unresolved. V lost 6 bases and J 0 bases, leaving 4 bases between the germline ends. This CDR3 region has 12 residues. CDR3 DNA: TGTGCCAGCAGACTGAGCACAGATACGCAGTATTTT. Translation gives CASRLSTDTQYF.

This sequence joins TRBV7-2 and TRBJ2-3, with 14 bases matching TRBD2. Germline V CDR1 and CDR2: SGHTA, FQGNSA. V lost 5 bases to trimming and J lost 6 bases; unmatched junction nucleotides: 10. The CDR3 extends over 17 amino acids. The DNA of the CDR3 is TGTGCCAGCAGCCCTCGACTAGCGGGGGGGCTCTCGGATACGCAGTATTTT. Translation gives CASSPRLAGGLSDTQYF.

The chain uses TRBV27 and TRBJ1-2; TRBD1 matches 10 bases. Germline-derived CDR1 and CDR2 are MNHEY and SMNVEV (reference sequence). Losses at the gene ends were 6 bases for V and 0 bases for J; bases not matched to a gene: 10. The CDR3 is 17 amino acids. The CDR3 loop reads CASSPWDRGLANYGYTF. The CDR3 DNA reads TGTGCCAGCAGCCCGTGGGACAGGGGACTAGCTAACTATGGCTACACCTTC.

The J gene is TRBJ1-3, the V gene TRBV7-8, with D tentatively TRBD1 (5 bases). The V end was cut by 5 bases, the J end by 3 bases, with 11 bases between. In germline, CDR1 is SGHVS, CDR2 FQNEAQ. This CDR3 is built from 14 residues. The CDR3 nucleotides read TGTGCCAGCAGCCCCAGGGCAGTTGGAAACACCATATATTTT. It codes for CASSPRAVGNTIYF.

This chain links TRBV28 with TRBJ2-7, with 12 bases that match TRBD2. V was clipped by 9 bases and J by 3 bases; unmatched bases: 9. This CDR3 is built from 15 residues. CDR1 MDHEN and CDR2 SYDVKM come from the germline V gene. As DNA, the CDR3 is TGTGCCAGTGGGCTAGCGGGGGGGCCTTTCTACGAGCAGTACTTC. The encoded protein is CASGLAGGPFYEQYF.

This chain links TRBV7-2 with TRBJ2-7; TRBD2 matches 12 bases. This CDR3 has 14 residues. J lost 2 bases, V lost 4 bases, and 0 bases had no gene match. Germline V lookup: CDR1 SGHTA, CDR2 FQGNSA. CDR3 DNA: TGTGCCAGCAGCTCTAGCGGGGGGGCCTACGAGCAGTACTTC. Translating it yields CASSSSGGAYEQYF.

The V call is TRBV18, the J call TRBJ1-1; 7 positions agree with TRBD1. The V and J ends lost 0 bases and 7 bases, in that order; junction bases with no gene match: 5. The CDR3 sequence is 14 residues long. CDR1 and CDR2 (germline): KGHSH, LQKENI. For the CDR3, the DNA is TGTGCCAGCTCACCACCGGTGGACAGGAGTGAAGCTTTCTTT. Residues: CASSPPVDRSEAFF.

The CDR3, as DNA: TGTGCCATCAGTGACCCCCTGGTGGGACACAACTATGGCTACACCTTC. Encoded protein: CAISDPLVGHNYGYTF. The rearrangement uses TRBV10-3 and TRBJ1-2, with TRBD1 as a possible D gene (6 bases). The CDR3 totals 16 residues. Germline loops: CDR1 ENHRY, CDR2 SYGVKD. V lost 3 bases and J lost 2, with 16 bases in between.

The DNA of the CDR3 is TGTGCCACCAGTTTACAGGGTGACTACACCTTC. It is translated as CATSLQGDYTF. The chain is built from TRBV24-1 and TRBJ1-2, with a possible D match to TRBD1 (6 bases). The V end lost 6 bases, the J end lost 10 bases, and 11 bases lay between the germline ends. The CDR3 is made up of 11 amino acids. The germline gives CDR1 KGHDR, CDR2 SFDVKD.

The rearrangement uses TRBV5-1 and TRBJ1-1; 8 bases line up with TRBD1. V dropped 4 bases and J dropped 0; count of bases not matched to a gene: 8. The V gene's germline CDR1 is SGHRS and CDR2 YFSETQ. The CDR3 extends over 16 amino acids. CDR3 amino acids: CASSPGQGLMNTEAFF. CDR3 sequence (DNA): TGCGCCAGCAGCCCCGGACAGGGCCTTATGAACACTGAAGCTTTCTTT.

The CDR3 bases are TGTGCCAGCAGCGCGGACAGCCGGACGCAGTATTTT. Its protein product is CASSADSRTQYF. V and J are TRBV7-9 and TRBJ2-3; a weak D match, TRBD1 (6 bases). V dropped 5 bases and J dropped 9 bases, with 12 bases sitting between them. This CDR3 has 12 residues. Germline-derived CDR1 and CDR2 are SEHNR and FQNEAQ (reference sequence).

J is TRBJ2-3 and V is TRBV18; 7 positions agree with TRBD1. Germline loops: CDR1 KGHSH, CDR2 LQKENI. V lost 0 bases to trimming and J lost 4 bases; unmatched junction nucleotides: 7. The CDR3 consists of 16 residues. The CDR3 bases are TGTGCCAGCTCACCACCCCAAGACAGGGCCGCAGATACGCAGTATTTT. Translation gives CASSPPQDRAADTQYF.

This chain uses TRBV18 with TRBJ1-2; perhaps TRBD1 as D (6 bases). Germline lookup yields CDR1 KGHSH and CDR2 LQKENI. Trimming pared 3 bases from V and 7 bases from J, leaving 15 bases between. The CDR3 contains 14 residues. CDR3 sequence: CASSPGQGHGGYTF. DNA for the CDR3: TGTGCCAGCTCACCGGGGCAGGGGCATGGTGGCTACACCTTC.